Listed below are T cell receptor beta chains from one sample, sequenced in a study of blood T cells in healthy people across ages. TCRdb used MiXCR to reprocess the 5' RACE reads, holding one entry per CDR3 protein. The sample yields 1.5 million to 1.8 million distinct CDR3 sequences, approximately 42% seen once. The sequenced material came from blood. Receptors originate from a woman aged 18-30 years in good health. The CDR3 runs from the conserved cysteine through the conserved F or W. D genes are given only for firm matches. Some rows have no size entry. The others give once, few or many, or a class for an expanded clone.

>.|TRBJ2-1|TRBV5-5|.
TGTGCCAGCAGCTGGGCGACCTATAACTACAATGAGCAGTTCTTC
CASSWATYNYNEQFF
>TRBD2|TRBJ2-1|TRBV2|few
TGTGCCAGCAGTGTAGCGGGGCCAGTCTACAATGAGCAGTTCTTC
CASSVAGPVYNEQFF
>.|TRBJ2-1|TRBV24-1|.
TGTGCCACCAGTGATCAGAGGTGGCATGAGCAGTTCTTC
CATSDQRWHEQFF
>.|TRBJ2-4|TRBV7-2|many
TGTGCCAGCAGCAAATCCAAGCAGCGCCCAAACATTCAGTACTTC
CASSKSKQRPNIQYF
>.|TRBJ1-1|TRBV27|once
TGTGCCAGCAGTTTAGGTTTGCGCTCAAGGAGAGCTTTCTTT
CASSLGLRSRRAFF
>.|TRBJ1-1|TRBV6-1|.
TGCGCCAGCAGACAAAGAGGCCCGTGGACTGAAGCTTTCTTT
CASRQRGPWTEAFF
>.|TRBJ2-5|TRBV24-1|.
TGTGCCACAAGTATTACAGGGTTGGCTCGCCAAGAGACCCAGTACTTC
CATSITGLARQETQYF
>TRBD2|TRBJ2-1|TRBV27|.
TGTGCCAGCAGTTTAATTAGCGGGAAAGGTGAGCAGTTCTTC
CASSLISGKGEQFF
>.|TRBJ1-2|TRBV12-3/TRBV12-4|.
TGTGCCAGCAGCCTGCGATTGGTTGGCTACACCTTC
CASSLRLVGYTF
>.|TRBJ2-5|TRBV29-1|few
TGCAGCGTTGAAGGGCGTCTTCAAGAGACCCAGTACTTC
CSVEGRLQETQYF
>.|TRBJ1-6|TRBV11-2|once
TGTGCCAGCAGCCCCTCTTACAGGGATAATTCACCCCTCCACTTT
CASSPSYRDNSPLHF
>.|TRBJ1-6|TRBV7-2|.
TGTGCCAGCAGCTCGCTCCCAGGGTCGGCTTATTCACCCCTCCACTTT
CASSSLPGSAYSPLHF
>.|TRBJ1-4|TRBV20-1|.
TGCAGTGCTAGAAGCCCAGCTGGGGGGTATGGTGAAAAACTGTTTTTT
CSARSPAGGYGEKLFF
>.|TRBJ1-5|TRBV6-2/TRBV6-3|.
TGTGCCAGCAACCTGCGGGGTTTTGGCGATCAGCCCCAGCATTTT
CASNLRGFGDQPQHF
>.|TRBJ2-5|TRBV15|.
TGTGCCACCAGCAGAGAATCAGGGGGGGGCCCACAAGAGACCCAGTACTTC
CATSRESGGGPQETQYF
>TRBD1|TRBJ1-4|TRBV7-2|.
TGTGCCAGCAGCTTACGGGGGGACAGGGGTAATGAAAAACTGTTTTTT
CASSLRGDRGNEKLFF
>.|TRBJ1-4|TRBV2|once
TGTGCCAGCAGGGATCCGGGACCTAAACCAAGTGCAACTAATGGAAAACTGTTTTTT
CASRDPGPKPSATNGKLFF
>TRBD2|TRBJ2-1|TRBV6-2/TRBV6-3|.
TGTGCCAGCAGTTACCTTCCGGCTAGCGGGAGGGTCGACAATGAGCAGTTCTTC
CASSYLPASGRVDNEQFF
>.|TRBJ1-6|TRBV20-1|.
TGCAGTGCTAGAGATCTCTGGGTAGGGGATAATTCACCCCTCCACTTT
CSARDLWVGDNSPLHF
>.|TRBJ2-7|TRBV7-2|few
TGTGCCAGCAGCCCGCCAGCGATACACGAGCAGTACTTC
CASSPPAIHEQYF
>.|TRBJ2-7|TRBV4-3|few
TGCGCCAGCAGCCAAGCCAGGGACTACGAGCAGTACTTC
CASSQARDYEQYF
>TRBD1|TRBJ2-5|TRBV29-1|few
TGCAGCGTTGAGACAGGGGGCTTGGAGACCCAGTACTTC
CSVETGGLETQYF
>TRBD2|TRBJ2-1|TRBV18|.
TGTGCCAGCTCACCACCCTCTAGCGGGGGGGGCAATGAGCAGTTCTTC
CASSPPSSGGGNEQFF
>.|TRBJ2-3|TRBV20-1|few
TGCAGTGCTAGAGATCCAGGTGGAAGTGGGGATACGCAGTATTTT
CSARDPGGSGDTQYF
>.|TRBJ2-7|TRBV14|.
TGTGCCAGCAGCGAACATAAGGGTTCGGGGTCCTACGAGCAGTACTTC
CASSEHKGSGSYEQYF
>.|TRBJ2-1|TRBV28|.
TGTGCCAGCAGTTTTCCTTCAAGGGGAAGTCCGGTGAGCTCCTACAATGAGCAGTTCTTC
CASSFPSRGSPVSSYNEQFF
>.|TRBJ2-7|TRBV4-2|.
TGTGCCAGCAGCCAAGTGCCGGGACTGTCCTACAATGAGCAGTACTTC
CASSQVPGLSYNEQYF
>.|TRBJ1-2|TRBV5-5|.
TGTGCCAGCAGCTTAGAAGGGATTGGCTACACCTTC
CASSLEGIGYTF